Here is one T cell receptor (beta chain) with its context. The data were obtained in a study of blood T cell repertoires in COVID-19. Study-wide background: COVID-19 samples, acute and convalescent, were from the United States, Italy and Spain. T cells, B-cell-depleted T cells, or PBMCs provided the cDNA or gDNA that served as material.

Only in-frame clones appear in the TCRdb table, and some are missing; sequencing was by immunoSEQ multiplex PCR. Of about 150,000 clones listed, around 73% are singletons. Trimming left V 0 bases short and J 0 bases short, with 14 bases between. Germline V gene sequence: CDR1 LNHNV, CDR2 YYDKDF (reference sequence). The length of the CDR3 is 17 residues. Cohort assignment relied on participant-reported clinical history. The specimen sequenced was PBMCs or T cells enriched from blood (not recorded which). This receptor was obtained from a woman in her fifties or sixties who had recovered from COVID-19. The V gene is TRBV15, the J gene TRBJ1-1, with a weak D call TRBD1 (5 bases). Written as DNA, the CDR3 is TGTGCCACCAGCAGAGATCTGACAGAGACCCTGAACACTGAAGCTTTCTTT. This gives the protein CATSRDLTETLNTEAFF.